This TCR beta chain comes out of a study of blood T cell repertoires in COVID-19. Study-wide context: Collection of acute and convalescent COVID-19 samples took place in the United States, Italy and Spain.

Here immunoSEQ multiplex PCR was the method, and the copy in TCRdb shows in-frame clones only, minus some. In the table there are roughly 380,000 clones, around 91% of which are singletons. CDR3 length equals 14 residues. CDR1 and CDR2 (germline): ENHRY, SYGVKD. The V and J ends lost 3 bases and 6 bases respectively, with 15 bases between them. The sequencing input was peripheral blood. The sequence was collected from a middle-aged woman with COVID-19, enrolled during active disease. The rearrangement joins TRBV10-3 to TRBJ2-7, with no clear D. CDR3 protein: CAISESLTSSEQYF. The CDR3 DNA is TGTGCCATCAGTGAATCCCTAACCTCGTCCGAGCAGTACTTC.